This T cell receptor beta chain was captured in a study of cytomegalovirus exposure and HLA in healthy donors (dated by TCRdb to 2016 to 2017). About the investigation overall: In an earlier analysis of around 540 of the donors, 250 to 350 Gb of sequence data and approximately 120 million unique TCR beta sequences from 150 million to 200 million T cells were reported. In the later analysis, no new phenotypic data were used to find candidate immune exposures; instead, reliance was placed on TCR beta sequences and their occurrence across donors. HLA typing included class I and class II loci at four-digit resolution. Typing coverage varied by locus: roughly 629-640 donors for A, B, C, DRB1 and DQB1; some 520 for DQA1; about 600 for DPA1; approximately 490 for DPB1. In a later analysis, previously published TCR beta repertoires from several hundred donors were re-analyzed and high-resolution HLA genotyping was added so that TCR occurrence patterns could be studied. Across approximately 420 genotyped donors of the cohort, an average of about 220,000 unique TCR beta nucleotide sequences per donor were sequenced, and around 19% of those sequences were non-productive. In addition to the first cohort of 500 to 850 subjects, a separate validation cohort of under 150 different subjects was used. The aim of the study was to test whether cataloging public T cell receptors could identify signatures of past pathogen exposure. Every discovery cohort repertoire had been produced on one sequencing platform. In a later genetic analysis, genome-wide SNP genotypes for about 65% of the 666 donors were used, and that subset was treated as a discovery cohort. Donor age, sex, ethnicity and CMV serostatus were compiled together with the repertoire data. Of the roughly 400 genotyped donors, approximately 83% fell in the genetic ancestry cluster associated with self-reported Caucasian donors. Using immunosequencing, the study profiled T cell repertoires from some 670 subjects and related those repertoires to cytomegalovirus serostatus. An early release that covered about 600 HLA-typed donors contained around 330 gigabases of sequencing data and around 80 million unique TCR sequences. An earlier analysis of approximately 640 of the donors applied high-throughput TCR beta sequencing to assess whether each TCR beta V gene segment acted as functional or pseudogenic. A few DR-DQ haplotypes were treated as single units for association and clustering because of strong linkage in the cohort. To predict cytomegalovirus infection status, the study combined high-throughput TCR immunosequencing, statistical association of individual TCRs with disease status, and machine learning.

Points on this clone: Its specific antigen is unknown. No much larger clonotype is one base removed from it; base qualities were not supplied.

V and J are trimmed by 6 bases and 2 bases, and the gene matches miss 8 bases of the junction. Including the terminal cysteine and phenylalanine, the CDR3 comprises 15 residues. Only the CDR3 DNA is retained, 45 bases long and in frame from the first base. CDR1 and CDR2 are read off the germline V gene (reference sequence) as LNHDA and SQIVND. The research as a whole found: In a later analysis, several top co-occurrence clusters were reported to appear linked to parvovirus B19, influenza, CMV and Epstein-Barr virus. Compared with the roughly 600-donor mean, donors in an Asian-associated ancestry cluster had fewer N-insertions in productive TCRs, according to a later genetic analysis. Because the 87-base-pair reads could not distinguish some IMGT-functional V segments, including TRBV6-2 and TRBV6-3, those segments were excluded. Across donors, most TCR sequences were observed very rarely, whereas some public TCRs were present in many individuals. The authors suggested that the approach could potentially be extended to other disease states and immunological phenotypes. The sequencing pipeline was judged likely to have produced a cluster of highly shared sequence variants as a technical artifact. Presence/absence analyses assumed roughly uniform sequencing depth across donors, an assumption that may not hold. In an earlier analysis of over 550 of the donors, most TCR beta V segments were observed in productive rearrangements about 90% or about 30% of the time, broadly matching IMGT annotations. A few of the identified cytomegalovirus-associated TCR beta chains were confirmed in vitro to be specific for cytomegalovirus antigens. Approximately 16 rarely observed V segments, including chromosome 9 orphons, were excluded from the earlier analysis of some 590 of the donors because counts were too low. The cohort was sequenced for TCR beta chains only, and without alpha or paired-chain data the features that could be detected were limited. The classifier was reported to diagnose cytomegalovirus status with high specificity and sensitivity in both the original and validation cohorts. A further reported finding was that TCR beta sequences accurately predicted the HLA-A and HLA-B alleles for most subjects in the first cohort. A later analysis found that TCR association rates varied across HLA loci, with DRB1 alleles showing the most associated TCRs and HLA-C alleles the fewest. Immune exposure information for the cohort was limited to CMV serostatus. The study gave a list of 150 to 200 TCR beta chains associated with cytomegalovirus. Most CMV-associated TCR beta chains appeared to be HLA-restricted in a later analysis, and the HLA associations seemed to be driven largely by CMV exposure. Specific HLA alleles were associated with 15,000 to 20,000 TCR beta sequences at a false discovery rate of 0.05 in a later analysis. Correlated functional status among segregating V segments might be attributable to linkage disequilibrium, but an unknown experimental factor could not be ruled out. V-gene and J-gene trimming of TCR beta chains was associated with a missense DCLRE1C variant in a later genetic analysis, and the association was replicated in an independent cohort. In a later analysis, HLA-associated TCR beta chains were found to be more clonally expanded and to have lower generation probabilities than equally common non-associated chains. Strong co-occurrence of HLA alleles, especially DR and DQ, made assigning TCR associations to individual alleles difficult. Because HLA typing was unavailable for some donors at each locus, only the typed subset was used in association tests.

The library was generated by the immunoSEQ multiplex PCR assay. For the multiplex PCR, a mixture combining 60 forward primers for TCR Vbeta segments and 13 reverse primers for TCR Jbeta segments was used. The CDR3 region of rearranged TCR beta genes was amplified from genomic DNA with a multiplex PCR assay. On the Illumina HiSeq System, the amplified TCR beta libraries were sequenced as 87-base-pair reads. The study's processing was this. A later analysis tallied some 79 million unique TCR beta chains across the 660 or so repertoires, and approximately 11 million of those chains were shared by two or more donors. A nearest-neighbor algorithm error-corrected the raw reads and collapsed the reads into unique sequences, merging closely related sequences to remove PCR and sequencing errors. To assign V, D and J gene segments, CDR3 sequences were aligned to IMGT reference sequences. Each retained sequence needed at least a six-nucleotide match to both a V gene segment and a J gene segment. A rearrangement was called productive if the CDR3 had no stop codons and remained in frame with V and J, and every other rearrangement was called non-productive. CDR3 was defined by IMGT convention, running from the second conserved V-encoded cysteine to the conserved J-encoded phenylalanine. The earlier analysis of 550 to 650 of the donors excluded any sequence lacking an unambiguous match to a single V gene segment. In an earlier analysis of about 590 of the donors, a V segment was called functional when productive rearrangements were above 56.7%, and segregating when the standard deviation between donors exceeded 5%. A statistical classification framework was developed to diagnose cytomegalovirus status using the catalog of TCR beta chain sequences. In a later analysis, V and J genes were assigned by comparing TCR nucleotide sequences against IMGT/GENE-DB human TR gene sequences. A later analysis assigned CDR3 sequences and most-parsimonious VDJ recombination scenarios with the TCRdist pipeline. A later analysis defined each TCR beta chain by its CDR3 amino acid sequence plus V-gene family, and excluded reads lacking a unique V-gene family. In a later analysis, around 650 highly shared, low-generation-probability nucleotide sequences were removed to address suspected cross-contamination and a sequencing artifact. In a later analysis, a clonal expansion index was calculated for each public chain from normalized within-repertoire ranks of inferred template counts. In a later analysis, generation probabilities were computed with a VDJ recombination model fitted to out-of-frame rearrangements, and the resulting probabilities were checked against IGoR. A later analysis scored TCR-TCR, TCR-HLA and TCR-CMV co-occurrence with hypergeometric tests, applying a repertoire-size bias correction to TCR pairs. To estimate false discovery rates, a later analysis permuted the HLA or CMV assignments 20 times. In a later analysis, co-occurring TCRs were grouped with DBSCAN, and TCRdist sequence similarity was added when clustering was performed within HLA-allele-positive subsets. Repertoires with fewer than 30,000 or more than 120,000 public chains were left out of co-occurrence clustering, as were a few repertoires with anomalous nucleotide sharing. Imported from immuneACCESS, the table was reduced by TCRdb to in-frame sequences with V and J called. These copies leave out some clones; in studies compared against another copy, an unresolved V gene accounts for under half, and the cause of the remainder is not known. V and J calls plus clone size are reproduced from that table; the DNA served to infer D and trimming. The sample contains around 67,000 clones, roughly 69% of them found a single time. In total, the top ten clones hold 3% to 3.5% of the sample.

The cohort was made up of 650 to 700 healthy bone marrow donors. At the time of sampling, all cohort members were nominally healthy, though unrecorded immune exposures were likely present. The donor tested CMV seronegative, placing the donor among the 350 or so seronegative members of the cohort. Each donor provided a peripheral blood sample, and peripheral blood mononuclear cells were used for TCR beta sequencing. The Qiagen DNeasy Blood Extraction Kit was used to extract genomic DNA from the blood cell samples. The rearrangement joined TRBV19 to TRBJ2-3; 7 bases in the middle match TRBD1. This TCR was recovered from a woman between 45 and 65 years old in good health and CMV-seronegative. Sample: PBMCs. The DNA reads TGTGCCAGTAGCTGGGGGACAGATAACACAGATACGCAGTATTTT. This gives the protein CASSWGTDNTDTQYF.